This TCR beta chain is drawn from a study of blood T cells in healthy people across ages. This CDR3 is built from 12 residues. The use of a sample-barcoded 5' primer and a J-beta primer mix characterized a second PCR of roughly 6 to 11 cycles. One entry per CDR3 protein, called by TCRdb with MiXCR from the 5' RACE reads. Among about 640,000 distinct CDR3 sequences, roughly 58% were seen once, and the ten largest hold 30% to 45%. General study results and limits: Both higher diversity and more naive CD4+ cells marked long-lived donors when set against aged donors. No one knew whether donors had CMV, which possibly confounded expanded clonotype changes.

Concerning this clonotype itself: Its antigen remains unidentified. Sequence at one end of the junction differs from germline and may be a read error.

This clonotype was obtained from a man aged 55-75 years in good health. The chain has TRBV12-3 or TRBV12-4 and TRBJ2-3, with D possibly being TRBD2 (5 bases). Sample: blood. The CDR3 reads CASSLGADAQYF. The CDR3 DNA is TGTGCCAGCAGTTTGGGAGCAGATGCGCAGTATTTT.